This T cell receptor (beta chain) was recorded in a study of blood T cell repertoires in COVID-19. The V gene lost 3 bases and the J gene lost 1 base, with 10 bases spanning the gap. The CDR3 consists of 14 residues. Per the germline V gene, CDR1 is MDHEN and CDR2 is SYDVKM. Followed over time, Seattle patients had been enrolled while infection was active. As originally analysed: Estimated nucleated cell counts came from reference gene primer amplification. Data came from immunoSEQ multiplex PCR; TCRdb stores just in-frame clones and leaves some out. That table furnishes V, J and clone size, whereas the DNA furnished D and trimming. Seen here are 290,000 or so clones, roughly 92% observed once, and the top ten hold 2% to 2.5%.

The rearrangement uses TRBV28 and TRBJ2-7, with D unclear. The specimen was peripheral blood. The sequence came from a woman in her twenties or thirties with COVID-19, enrolled during active disease. CDR3 nucleotide sequence: TGTGCCAGCAGTTTTGCCGGTTCTTCCTACGAGCAGTACTTC. Translation gives CASSFAGSSYEQYF. Together with reference TRBV28 and TRBJ2-7, the CDR3 gives the full variable domain: DVKVTQSSRYLVKRTGEKVFLECVQDMDHENMFWYRQDPGLGLRLIYFSYDVKMKEKGDIPEGYSVSREKKERFSLILESASTNQTSMYLCASSFAGSSYEQYFGPGTRLTVT.